This T cell receptor beta chain was identified during a study of long-term antiretroviral therapy in people with HIV. CDR3 length equals 16 residues. The germline V and J ends were trimmed by 4 bases and 0 bases, with 15 bases remaining between them. The germline V gene encodes CDR1 MGHRA and CDR2 YSYEKL. Sequencing relied on immunoSEQ assay v3.0, run at survey level. The data were produced by immunoSEQ multiplex PCR, yet TCRdb's version contains in-frame clones alone and is incomplete. The sample lists approximately 27,000 clones; approximately 92% were seen once. Here the sequenced sample was unsorted PBMCs, taken 5 to 5.5 years after starting antiretroviral therapy. The chain links TRBV4-1 to TRBJ1-1; D may be TRBD1 (5 bases). This TCR was recovered from a woman aged 40 to 50 with HIV. The CDR3 bases are TGCGCCAGCAGCCCCCTAGGCAGGGAAATGAACACTGAAGCTTTCTTT. Translating it yields CASSPLGREMNTEAFF.